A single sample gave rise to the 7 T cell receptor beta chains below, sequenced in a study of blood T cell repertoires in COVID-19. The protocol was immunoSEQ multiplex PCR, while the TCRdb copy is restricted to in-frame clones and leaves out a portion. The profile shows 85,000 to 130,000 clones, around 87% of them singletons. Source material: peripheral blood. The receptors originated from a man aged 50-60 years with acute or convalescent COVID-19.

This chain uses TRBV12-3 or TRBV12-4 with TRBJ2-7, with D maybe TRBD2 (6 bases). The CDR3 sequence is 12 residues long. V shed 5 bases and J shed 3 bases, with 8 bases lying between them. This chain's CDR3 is CASSQTSYEQYF. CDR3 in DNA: TGTGCCAGCAGTCAGACTAGCTACGAGCAGTACTTC.

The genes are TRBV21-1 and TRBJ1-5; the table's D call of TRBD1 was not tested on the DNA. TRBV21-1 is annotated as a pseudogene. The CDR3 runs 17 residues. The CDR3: CASSEGGTGGDNQPQHF. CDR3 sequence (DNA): TGTGCCAGCAGCGAAGGGGGCACAGGGGGAGACAATCAGCCCCAGCATTTT.

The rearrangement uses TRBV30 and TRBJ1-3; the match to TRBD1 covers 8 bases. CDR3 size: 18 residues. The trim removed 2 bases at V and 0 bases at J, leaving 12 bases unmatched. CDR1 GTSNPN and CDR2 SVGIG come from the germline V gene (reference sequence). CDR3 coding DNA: TGTGCCTGGAGTTCCGGACAGGGAGCTGTTCTCTCTGGAAACACCATATATTTT. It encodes CAWSSGQGAVLSGNTIYF.

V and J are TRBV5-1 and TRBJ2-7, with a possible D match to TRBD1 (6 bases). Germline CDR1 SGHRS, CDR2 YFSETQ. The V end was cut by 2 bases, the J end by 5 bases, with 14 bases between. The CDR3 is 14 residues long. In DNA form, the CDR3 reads TGCGCCAGCAGCTTTTCCACAGGGTACGACGAGCAGTACTTC. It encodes CASSFSTGYDEQYF.

The chain's CDR3 is CAISGPGQGEKTEAFF. DNA for the CDR3: TGTGCCATCAGTGGGCCGGGACAGGGGGAAAAAACTGAAGCTTTCTTT. The rearrangement uses TRBV10-3 and TRBJ1-1; 11 bases fit TRBD1. Looked up from germline, CDR1 is ENHRY and CDR2 is SYGVKD. The CDR3 covers 16 residues. V shed 4 bases and J 5 bases; nucleotides not matched to a gene: 9.

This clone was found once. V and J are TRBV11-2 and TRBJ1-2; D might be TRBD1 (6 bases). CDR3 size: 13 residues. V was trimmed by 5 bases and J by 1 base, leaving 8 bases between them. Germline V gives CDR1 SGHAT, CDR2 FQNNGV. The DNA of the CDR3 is TGTGCCAGCAGCCTGGACAGTAACTATGGCTACACCTTC. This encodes CASSLDSNYGYTF. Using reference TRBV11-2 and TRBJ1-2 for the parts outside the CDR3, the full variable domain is EAGVAQSPRYKIIEKRQSVAFWCNPISGHATLYWYQQILGQGPKLLIQFQNNGVVDDSQLPKDRFSAERLKGVDSTLKIQPAKLEDSAVYLCASSLDSNYGYTFGSGTRLTVV.

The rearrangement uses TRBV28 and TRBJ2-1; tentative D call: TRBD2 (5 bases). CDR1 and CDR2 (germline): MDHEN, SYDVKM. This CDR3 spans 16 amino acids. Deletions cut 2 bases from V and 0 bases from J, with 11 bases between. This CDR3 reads CASSLLSGSSYNEQFF. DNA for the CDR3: TGTGCCAGCAGTTTACTGAGCGGAAGCTCCTACAATGAGCAGTTCTTC.